The 16 T cell receptor beta chains given below trace back to one sample, sequenced in a study of T cell repertoires in cytomegalovirus infection. TCRdb re-analysed the reads in MiXCR, keeping a single row per CDR3 protein. The table includes about 310,000 distinct CDR3 sequences, around a sixth detected once. What was sequenced was PBMCs. Receptors originate from a human donor in good health (CMV status not recorded). Some clones in this sample may be carry-over from other donors' samples.

This clonotype was observed once. The chain combines TRBV6-8 with TRBJ1-6; weak D call: TRBD1 (6 bases). The CDR3 covers 16 residues. The germline V gene encodes CDR1 MNHGY and CDR2 SAAAGT. With 2 bases removed from V and 2 bases from J, the gap between germline ends came to 10 bases. DNA of the CDR3: TGTGCCAGCAGTTACGCGGGACAACCCTATAATTCACCCCTCCACTTT. It codes for CASSYAGQPYNSPLHF.

The rearrangement joins TRBV13 to TRBJ1-2, with D hard to call. This CDR3 has 16 amino acids. V was clipped by 2 bases and J by 3 bases, with 16 bases between them. Germline assignment: CDR1 PRHDT and CDR2 FYEKMQ (reference sequence). CDR3 DNA: TGTGCCAGCAGCTTAAGGTTGTTGAGTCTCCACTATGGCTACACCTTC. Amino acid sequence: CASSLRLLSLHYGYTF.

This clonotype has ten or more counts. V gene TRBV7-3 combines with J gene TRBJ2-1; 7 bases align to TRBD2. The CDR3 contains 14 residues. From germline, CDR1 is SGHTA and CDR2 FQGTGA. V gave up 5 bases and J gave up 8 bases; unmatched junction bases: 9. The chain's CDR3 is CASSRQRGGDEQFF. Here the CDR3 DNA reads TGTGCCAGCAGCAGGCAGCGGGGTGGGGATGAGCAGTTCTTC.

The chain employs TRBV5-4 and TRBJ2-3, with TRBD2 matching 11 bases. Per germline, CDR1 SGHNT and CDR2 YYREEE (reference sequence). The CDR3 totals 16 residues. The trim removed 0 bases at V and 3 bases at J, leaving 3 bases unmatched. The CDR3 sequence: CASSLGGTSGTDTQYF. The CDR3, as DNA: TGTGCCAGCAGCTTGGGGGGGACTAGCGGAACAGATACGCAGTATTTT.

This clonotype has more than one count but fewer than ten. J is TRBJ2-2 and V is TRBV5-6; the D gene is possibly TRBD1 (6 bases). The V end was cut by 2 bases, the J end by 2 bases, with 13 bases between. The CDR3 spans 16 residues. Germline V CDR1 and CDR2: SGHDT, YYEEEE. The CDR3 here is CASSFRQVSNTGELFF. CDR3 nucleotide sequence: TGTGCCAGCAGCTTTCGACAGGTGTCTAACACCGGGGAGCTGTTTTTT.

This clonotype was seen at least ten times. CDR3 sequence (DNA): TGTGCCAGCAGCTTAGCTAAGAACACCGGGGAGCTGTTTTTT. Translating gives CASSLAKNTGELFF. This chain uses TRBV7-2 with TRBJ2-2; D gene ambiguous. Germline-derived CDR1 and CDR2 are SGHTA and FQGNSA. V lost 0 bases, J lost 1 base, and 3 bases lay in between. The CDR3 loop spans 14 amino acids. Using reference TRBV7-2 and TRBJ2-2 for the parts outside the CDR3, the full variable domain is GAGVSQSPSNKVTEKGKDVELRCDPISGHTALYWYRQSLGQGLEFLIYFQGNSAPDKSGLPSDRFSAERTGGSVSTLTIQRTQQEDSAVYLCASSLAKNTGELFFGEGSRLTVL.

This chain uses TRBV20-1 with TRBJ1-1; 8 positions agree with TRBD1. The CDR3 is 14 amino acids. Losses at the gene ends were 6 bases for V and 3 bases for J; bases not matched to a gene: 9. The germline V gene encodes CDR1 DFQATT and CDR2 SNEGSKA (reference sequence). CDR3 DNA sequence: TGCAGTGCCAGCTCCAGGGGGCTGCACACTGAAGCTTTCTTT. Its protein is CSASSRGLHTEAFF.

CDR3 nucleotides: TGTGCTAGTGGTCCAGGGGGTGAAGGGACTGAAGCTTTCTTT. Encoded protein: CASGPGGEGTEAFF. This sequence joins TRBV12-5 and TRBJ1-1; 7 bases match TRBD1. Germline V lookup: CDR1 LGHNT, CDR2 FRNRAP. Trimming at V came to 5 bases and at J to 5 bases, leaving 8 bases not matched to a gene. This CDR3 has 14 residues.

V and J are TRBV2 and TRBJ2-3, with D perhaps matching TRBD1 (5 bases). V shed 2 bases and J shed 5 bases, with 11 bases lying between them. The CDR3 covers 14 residues. Germline CDR1 SNHLY, CDR2 FYNNEI. The CDR3 DNA is TGTGCCAGCAGTGAATCAGCACAGGAAGATACGCAGTATTTT. This encodes CASSESAQEDTQYF. The full variable domain, in which reference TRBV2 and TRBJ2-3 provide the parts outside the CDR3, is EPEVTQTPSHQVTQMGQEVILRCVPISNHLYFYWYRQILGQKVEFLVSFYNNEISEKSEIFDDQFSVERPDGSNFTLKIRSTKLEDSAMYFCASSESAQEDTQYFGPGTRLTVL.

This clonotype came up a few times. Here the CDR3 reads CASSHGSTPTGELFF. CDR3 nucleotide sequence: TGTGCCAGCAGCCATGGAAGCACGCCCACCGGGGAGCTGTTTTTT. This chain joins TRBV4-2 and TRBJ2-2; D is uncertain. Between the trimmed V and J ends, which lost 3 bases and 4 bases, there was a span of 12 bases. The CDR3 length is 15 residues. Germline V gene data show CDR1 as LGHNA and CDR2 as YNFKEQ.

The rearrangement joins TRBV2 to TRBJ2-4; 9 nucleotides align to TRBD2. V gave up 3 bases and J gave up 4 bases; unmatched junction bases: 1. CDR3 length equals 14 residues. CDR1 is SNHLY and CDR2 is FYNNEI in the germline V gene. CDR3 bases: TGTGCCAGCAGTGAGCTAGCGGGGAAAAACATTCAGTACTTC. Its translation is CASSELAGKNIQYF.

At least ten counts were recorded for this clonotype. This chain links TRBV5-1 with TRBJ2-3; D ambiguous. V was cut by 0 bases and J by 2 bases, with 7 bases left in between. Germline V lookup: CDR1 SGHRS, CDR2 YFSETQ. The CDR3 runs to 14 residues. The CDR3 is CASSLVATTDTQYF. DNA for the CDR3: TGCGCCAGCAGCTTGGTAGCCACCACAGATACGCAGTATTTT.

This chain connects TRBV6-2 or TRBV6-3 to TRBJ1-5, with D perhaps TRBD1 (5 bases). The V gene lost 2 bases and the J gene lost 1 base, with 9 bases spanning the gap. Germline lookup yields CDR1 MNHEY and CDR2 SVGEGT. The CDR3 runs 15 residues. CDR3 coding DNA: TGTGCCAGCAGTTACGAAGGGGACAGCAATCAGCCCCAGCATTTT. As protein: CASSYEGDSNQPQHF.

This clonotype appeared a few times. The chain recombines TRBV7-9 with TRBJ2-3, with 8 bases that match TRBD1. This CDR3 spans 17 amino acids. V lost 5 bases and J lost 0; bases outside the gene matches: 10. The germline V gene has CDR1 SEHNR and CDR2 FQNEAQ (reference sequence). CDR3 loop: CASSAPQQGASTDTQYF. The CDR3 DNA reads as TGTGCCAGCAGCGCTCCACAGCAGGGGGCTAGCACAGATACGCAGTATTTT. The full variable domain, its missing parts supplied by reference TRBV7-9 and TRBJ2-3, is DTGVSQNPRHKITKRGQNVTFRCDPISEHNRLYWYRQTLGQGPEFLTYFQNEAQLEKSRLLSDRFSAERPKGSFSTLEIQRTEQGDSAMYLCASSAPQQGASTDTQYFGPGTRLTVL.

The V call is TRBV28, the J call TRBJ2-5, with 7 bases identical to TRBD1. CDR3 length: 16 amino acids. Per the germline V gene, CDR1 is MDHEN and CDR2 is SYDVKM. After removal of 5 bases from V and 5 bases from J, the junction contained 14 bases not matched to a gene. CDR3 loop: CASSPHGQGVRETQYF. CDR3 in DNA: TGTGCCAGCAGTCCCCACGGGCAGGGGGTTCGGGAGACCCAGTACTTC.

This clonotype was recorded at least ten times. The rearrangement links TRBV7-3 to TRBJ2-3; perhaps TRBD2 as D (6 bases). Germline CDR1 is SGHTA and CDR2 is FQGTGA. V shed 6 bases and J shed 3 bases, with 13 bases lying between them. This CDR3 has 14 amino acids. The CDR3 DNA follows: TGTGCCAGCAGTTCTAATGGGAGGACAGATACGCAGTATTTT. Amino acid sequence: CASSSNGRTDTQYF.